Listed below are T cell receptor beta chains from one sample, sequenced in a study of blood T cells in healthy people across ages. Each CDR3 protein gets one entry after TCRdb re-called the 5' RACE reads with MiXCR. The sample has approximately 780,000 distinct CDR3 sequences; about 26% are singletons. Another study also made use of these data, one on T cells of mothers and their children.

The sequenced sample consisted of blood. These receptor sequences come from a boy younger than 18 in good health. The CDR3 runs from the conserved cysteine through the conserved F or W. A D gene is named only where the DNA matches it firmly. Clone size is given for some rows only: seen once, a few or many times, or a class if the clone is expanded.

abundance,v_gene,d_gene,j_gene,CDR3nt,CDR3aa
NA,TRBV5-1,NA,TRBJ1-1,TGCGCCAGCAGCTTGGCCGATCGGACACGGAACACTGAAGCTTTCTTT,CASSLADRTRNTEAFF
many,TRBV28,NA,TRBJ2-5,TGTGCCAGCAGCTTAGGGGGGGCCGGGCAAGAGACCCAGTACTTC,CASSLGGAGQETQYF
NA,TRBV20-1,TRBD2,TRBJ2-7,TGCAGTGCTAGAAGGCCTAGCGGGACCTACGAGCAGTACTTC,CSARRPSGTYEQYF
few,TRBV12-3/TRBV12-4,TRBD1,TRBJ2-5,TGTGCCAGCAGTTTGACAGGGGGTTTTGAGACCCAGTACTTC,CASSLTGGFETQYF
NA,TRBV29-1,NA,TRBJ1-3,TGCAGCGTTGAAGACTATCAGGGGAACTCTGGAAACACCATATATTTT,CSVEDYQGNSGNTIYF
many,TRBV10-3,NA,TRBJ2-1,TGTGCCATCAGTGAGTCTCGCTACAATGAGCAGTTCTTC,CAISESRYNEQFF
few,TRBV5-1,NA,TRBJ2-7,TGCGCCAGCAGCTTCCTCGGGGAGTTGGAGCAGTACTTC,CASSFLGELEQYF
NA,TRBV7-2,NA,TRBJ2-1,TGTGCCAGCAGGGATTCTAGCTCCTACAATGAGCAGTTCTTC,CASRDSSSYNEQFF
NA,TRBV10-3,TRBD1,TRBJ1-2,TGTGTCATCAGTGAGGGACAGGGCGAGGGCTACACCTTC,CVISEGQGEGYTF
few,TRBV5-1,NA,TRBJ1-2,TGTGCCAGCAGCCCAGACAGAAGCTATGGCTACACCTTC,CASSPDRSYGYTF
NA,TRBV11-1,NA,TRBJ1-1,TGTGCCAGCAGCTTACAGGGTTTTACTGAAGCTTTCTTT,CASSLQGFTEAFF
few,TRBV10-3,TRBD1,TRBJ2-5,TGTGCCATCAGCCCAACTATGGACAGGCGAACCATAGAGACCCAGTACTTC,CAISPTMDRRTIETQYF
NA,TRBV27,NA,TRBJ1-1,TGTGCCAGCAGTTTAAGCTATGACACGCCCGTTGAAGCTTTCTTT,CASSLSYDTPVEAFF
NA,TRBV15,TRBD2,TRBJ2-7,TGTGCCACCAGCAGAGCGGTCTACCGGGGGGTGGCCTACGAGCAGTACTTC,CATSRAVYRGVAYEQYF
few,TRBV5-1,NA,TRBJ1-6,TGCGCCAGCAGCTTGGACGTGGGCTCCTATAATTCACCCCTCCACTTT,CASSLDVGSYNSPLHF
few,TRBV3-1,TRBD2,TRBJ2-1,TGTGCCAGCAGCCAAGCCCCTGCGGGGGGAGGCAATGAGCAGTTCTTC,CASSQAPAGGGNEQFF
few,TRBV5-1,NA,TRBJ2-7,TGCGCCAGCAGCTTGGGGCAGGACACCTACGAGCAGTACTTC,CASSLGQDTYEQYF
few,TRBV6-4,NA,TRBJ2-7,TGTGCCAGCAGTGAGGCAGGGTTTCCTTTC,CASSEAGFPF
NA,TRBV10-3,NA,TRBJ1-6,TGTGCCATCAGAGCGACCGGGACCAAGGGGTCCTATAATTCACCCCTCCACTTT,CAIRATGTKGSYNSPLHF
NA,TRBV27,NA,TRBJ2-3,TGTGCCAGCAGTTTACGGTGGCGGGATACGCAGTATTTT,CASSLRWRDTQYF
NA,TRBV4-1,TRBD2,TRBJ2-7,TGCGCCAGCAGCCAAACCCGACTAGCGGGGGTCTCCTACGAGCAGTACTTC,CASSQTRLAGVSYEQYF
NA,TRBV5-6,NA,TRBJ1-4,TGTGCCAGCAGCGTCACACAGGGAGCTAATGAAAAACTGTTTTTT,CASSVTQGANEKLFF
NA,TRBV28,NA,TRBJ2-3,TGTGCCAGCAGGTCCCAGGCTAGCACAGATACGCAGTATTTT,CASRSQASTDTQYF
few,TRBV7-9,NA,TRBJ1-4,TGTGCCAGCAGCTTGTCAGCGCATGAAAAACTGTTTTTT,CASSLSAHEKLFF
few,TRBV7-6,NA,TRBJ1-1,TGTGCCAGCAGCTTAGTACCGACCCCCACGGGGGCTGGGGCTGAAGCTTTCTTT,CASSLVPTPTGAGAEAFF
once,TRBV4-2,NA,TRBJ1-3,TGTGCCAGCAGCCCACCCGGGGGCATCTTCTCTGGAAACACCATATATTTT,CASSPPGGIFSGNTIYF
NA,TRBV5-4,TRBD2,TRBJ2-7,TGTGCCAGCAGCTTGGGGGCTAGCGGGGGGTACGAGCAGTACTTC,CASSLGASGGYEQYF
NA,TRBV27,NA,TRBJ2-5,TGTGCCACCCGGACCCCGGACCAAGAGACCCAGTACTTC,CATRTPDQETQYF
NA,TRBV29-1,NA,TRBJ2-7,TGCAGCGCGGAGGGTTCCAACGAGCAGTACTTC,CSAEGSNEQYF
NA,TRBV19,TRBD2,TRBJ2-7,TGTGCCAGTAGTACCACCTCCGGGGGGGCCAACGAGCAGTACTTC,CASSTTSGGANEQYF
NA,TRBV5-5,TRBD1,TRBJ1-2,TGTGCCAGCAGCTTCTCCGAACAGGGGATCAACTATGGCTACACCTTC,CASSFSEQGINYGYTF
NA,TRBV5-1,NA,TRBJ2-2,TGCGCCAGCAGCGGTAATCTGGACGCTCGCGGGGACGGGGAGCTGTTTTTT,CASSGNLDARGDGELFF
few,TRBV6-6,TRBD1,TRBJ2-3,TGTGCCAGCAGTTACGCGACAGGGGTGAATACGCAGTATTTT,CASSYATGVNTQYF
NA,TRBV6-6,TRBD2,TRBJ2-1,TGTGCCAGCAGCCCCAGTATAGCGGGAGTTTACAATGAGCAGTTCTTC,CASSPSIAGVYNEQFF
few,TRBV29-1,NA,TRBJ1-2,TGCAGCGTTGAGAAGCAGGGAAGGGGCCTGAACGTCTATGGCTACACCTTC,CSVEKQGRGLNVYGYTF
once,TRBV15,NA,TRBJ2-5,TGTGCCACCAGCACCTGGGGCTGGAACAACCAAGAGACCCAGTACTTC,CATSTWGWNNQETQYF
few,TRBV29-1,NA,TRBJ2-7,TGCAGCGTTAGTTTACAGACCGGTGGCGAGCAGTACTTC,CSVSLQTGGEQYF
few,TRBV24-1,NA,TRBJ2-3,TGTGCCACCAGTGACACGGACCTCACAGATACGCAGTATTTT,CATSDTDLTDTQYF
NA,TRBV29-1,TRBD1,TRBJ2-5,TGCAGCGTAGCGGTAAAGGGGGCCTTCCCCGTGTTCTTC,CSVAVKGAFPVFF
NA,TRBV6-5,NA,TRBJ2-7,TGTGCCAGCAGACCTTCGATTGGGCGCTACGAGCAGTACTTC,CASRPSIGRYEQYF
NA,TRBV7-2,NA,TRBJ2-7,TGTGCCAGCAGCCAAGGACAGTTCGAGCAGTACTTC,CASSQGQFEQYF
NA,TRBV29-1,NA,TRBJ2-7,TGCAGCGTGGCGGCAGGTTCCTACGAGCAGTACTTC,CSVAAGSYEQYF